These 32 T cell receptor beta chains came from one sample sequenced in a study of early T cells in non-severe SARS-CoV-2 infection. MiXCR was run by TCRdb on the 5' RACE reads, yielding one entry per CDR3 protein. The sample holds more than 80,000 distinct CDR3 sequences; approximately 17% are singletons and the top ten take roughly 1.3%. The sample taken for sequencing was whole blood. The receptors were gathered from an adult who was a healthcare worker with PCR-confirmed SARS-CoV-2 infection or an uninfected control (not recorded which).

This clonotype was seen a few times. The rearrangement uses TRBV7-9 and TRBJ2-7; D uncertain. Trimming shortened V by 1 base and J by 6 bases, and 13 bases separated the two germline ends. Germline V gene lookup returns CDR1 SEHNR and CDR2 FQNEAQ (reference sequence). CDR3 length: 14 amino acids. The CDR3 is CASSLGVASPEQYF. DNA for the CDR3: TGTGCCAGCAGCTTAGGTGTGGCAAGCCCCGAGCAGTACTTC.

The table lists this clonotype with a few counts. V usage is TRBV20-1 and J usage is TRBJ2-1; 13 nucleotides align to TRBD2. CDR3 size: 16 residues. With 6 bases clipped from V and 0 bases from J, the junction kept 5 bases outside the gene matches. Germline V gene data show CDR1 as DFQATT and CDR2 as SNEGSKA (reference sequence). The CDR3 loop reads CSATWTSGSSYNEQFF. The CDR3, as DNA: TGCAGTGCCACTTGGACTAGCGGGAGCTCCTACAATGAGCAGTTCTTC.

This chain uses TRBV6-5 with TRBJ2-7, with 8 bases matching TRBD1. The CDR3 is made up of 15 amino acids. CDR1 is MNHEY, CDR2 SVGAGI, per germline. V dropped 6 bases and J dropped 5; count of bases not matched to a gene: 12. CDR3 bases: TGTGCCAGCAGCCGATTACGCGGACAGGGTAACGAGCAGTACTTC. It translates to CASSRLRGQGNEQYF.

This clonotype was seen more than once but under ten times. The J gene is TRBJ2-7, the V gene TRBV25-1; D might be TRBD1 or TRBD2, each matching 5 bases. The CDR3 is 14 residues long. The ends were cut back, 2 bases at V and 2 bases at J, with 10 bases in the middle. Germline V gene data show CDR1 as MGHDK and CDR2 as SYGVNS. The CDR3 DNA is TGTGCCAGCAGTGAAACCCGGGACCCCTACGAGCAGTACTTC. Encoded protein: CASSETRDPYEQYF.

The chain links TRBV5-6 to TRBJ1-5; D is undetermined. CDR1 SGHDT and CDR2 YYEEEE come from the germline V gene. This CDR3 contains 15 residues. Trimming stripped 0 bases from V and 4 bases from J, with 11 bases between. The CDR3: CASSLGGGPNQPQHF. CDR3 nucleotides: TGTGCCAGCAGCTTGGGAGGTGGTCCTAATCAGCCCCAGCATTTT.

The table lists this clonotype with many counts. The CDR3 nucleotides are TGTGCCATCAGTGAGAGGCCATACTCTGGAAACACCATATATTTT. Translation: CAISERPYSGNTIYF. This chain uses TRBV10-3 with TRBJ1-3; D not resolved. Germline assignment: CDR1 ENHRY and CDR2 SYGVKD. The ends were cut back, 2 bases at V and 0 bases at J, with 8 bases in the middle. The CDR3 covers 15 residues.

This sequence joins TRBV18 and TRBJ2-5; tentative D call: TRBD2 (6 bases). The CDR3 sequence is 13 residues long. Germline assignment: CDR1 KGHSH and CDR2 LQKENI. Trimming shortened V by 4 bases and J by 2 bases, and 8 bases separated the two germline ends. As DNA, the CDR3 is TGTGCCAGCTCACGGGCGGGGCAAGAGACCCAGTACTTC. Translating gives CASSRAGQETQYF.

In this sample, this clonotype turned up a few times. V and J are TRBV20-1 and TRBJ2-3; 10 bases align to TRBD1. Germline V CDR1 and CDR2: DFQATT, SNEGSKA (reference sequence). With 5 bases clipped from V and 0 bases from J, the junction kept 8 bases outside the gene matches. This CDR3 has 16 amino acids. The DNA of the CDR3 is TGCAGTGCTGTCCGGGACAGGGGACCTAGCACAGATACGCAGTATTTT. Translating it yields CSAVRDRGPSTDTQYF.

This clonotype was counted at least ten times. This chain uses TRBV27 with TRBJ2-3; D is ambiguous. Trimming took off 5 bases at V and 1 base at J, with 7 bases between the two ends. This CDR3 has 13 residues. The germline gives CDR1 MNHEY, CDR2 SMNVEV (reference sequence). CDR3 protein: CASSPVGTDTQYF. The CDR3 DNA is TGTGCCAGCAGTCCCGTAGGCACAGATACGCAGTATTTT.

This clonotype was seen a handful of times. The chain employs TRBV5-6 and TRBJ1-4; no clear D gene. Germline values: CDR1 SGHDT, CDR2 YYEEEE. This CDR3 has 14 residues. V lost 0 bases, J lost 5 bases, and 8 bases lay in between. The CDR3 DNA follows: TGTGCCAGCAGCTTGGGGCAGGAGAATGAAAAACTGTTTTTT. Its translation is CASSLGQENEKLFF.

This chain uses TRBV7-2 with TRBJ2-1; 8 nucleotides agree with TRBD2. CDR3 length: 14 amino acids. In germline, CDR1 is SGHTA, CDR2 FQGNSA. With V trimmed by 1 base and J by 8 bases, 4 bases remained unmatched. CDR3 in amino acids: CASSLEGTRHEQFF. The CDR3 coding sequence is TGTGCCAGCAGCTTAGAAGGGACTAGGCATGAGCAGTTCTTC.

This clonotype has only a few counts. The genes are TRBV6-6 and TRBJ2-3, with 11 bases identical to TRBD2. The CDR3 loop spans 17 amino acids. Germline V gives CDR1 MNHNY, CDR2 SVGAGI (reference sequence). V lost 7 bases to trimming and J lost 5 bases; unmatched junction nucleotides: 14. The CDR3 spells CASKDGGSGGARDTQYF. The CDR3 coding sequence is TGTGCCAGCAAGGACGGCGGTAGCGGGGGGGCCAGAGATACGCAGTATTTT.

The chain carries TRBV28 and TRBJ2-3; D gene uncertain. There are 14 residues in the CDR3. V was clipped by 6 bases and J by 0 bases, with 10 bases between them. CDR1 MDHEN and CDR2 SYDVKM come from the germline V gene. DNA of the CDR3: TGTGCCAGCAGCCCGGAACAGAGCACAGATACGCAGTATTTT. Protein product: CASSPEQSTDTQYF.

The chain recombines TRBV18 with TRBJ1-5; TRBD1 matches 8 bases. Losses at the gene ends were 3 bases for V and 7 bases for J; bases not matched to a gene: 5. This CDR3 has 14 residues. CDR1 is KGHSH, CDR2 LQKENI, per germline. CDR3 in DNA: TGTGCCAGCTCACCCCAGGGGGCCGGACAGCCCCAGCATTTT. As protein: CASSPQGAGQPQHF.

The chain employs TRBV9 and TRBJ1-2; D is unresolved. The CDR3 has 13 amino acids. Germline V CDR1 and CDR2: SGDLS, YYNGEE. V was pared by 0 bases and J by 5 bases, with 8 bases between. The CDR3 DNA sequence: TGTGCCAGCAGCGTAGGGGCCGCTTATGGCTACACCTTC. Translated, it gives CASSVGAAYGYTF.

In the case of this clonotype: Germline is not matched at one junction end, which may reflect a read error. The CDR3 region has the DNA TGCTGTGCTACCGGACTAGCGGGGAAGGATGAGCAGTTCTTC. It translates to CCATGLAGKDEQFF. The V gene is TRBV20-1, the J gene TRBJ2-1; 12 bases are a match to TRBD2. This CDR3 is built from 14 residues. Germline V gives CDR1 DFQATT, CDR2 SNEGSKA (reference sequence).

At least ten counts were recorded for this clonotype. V usage is TRBV10-3 and J usage is TRBJ2-3; 10 nucleotides match TRBD2. The germline V gene encodes CDR1 ENHRY and CDR2 SYGVKD. The junction had 5 bases not matched to a gene; V was cut back by 6 bases and J by 2 bases. The CDR3 extends over 15 amino acids. The CDR3 coding sequence is TGTGCCATCAGACGGACTAGCGGTTCCACAGATACGCAGTATTTT. Its protein product is CAIRRTSGSTDTQYF.

This chain links TRBV6-4 with TRBJ2-3; 12 bases fit TRBD2. This CDR3 is 16 amino acids long. Trimming cost V 5 bases and J 2 bases; bases outside gene matches: 5. CDR1 and CDR2 (germline): MRHNA, SNTAGT. The CDR3 DNA sequence: TGTGCCAGCAGTAAAACTAGCGGGGGGACCACAGATACGCAGTATTTT. Protein: CASSKTSGGTTDTQYF.

The V and J genes are TRBV18 and TRBJ2-7; 9 bases agree with TRBD1. Germline V gene sequence: CDR1 KGHSH, CDR2 LQKENI. V lost 8 bases and J lost 7; bases outside the gene matches: 9. The CDR3 contains 13 residues. CDR3 sequence: CASQLQGAEEQYF. CDR3 nucleotide sequence: TGTGCCAGCCAATTACAGGGGGCCGAGGAGCAGTACTTC.

This clonotype was observed a handful of times. The J gene is TRBJ1-2, the V gene TRBV28; possibly TRBD1 for D (6 bases). There are 14 residues in the CDR3. Trimming removed 3 bases at V and 2 bases at J, with 10 bases between. Germline CDR1 reads MDHEN; CDR2 reads SYDVKM. CDR3 DNA sequence: TGTGCCAGCAGTTTTAGAGGACAGAACTATGGCTACACCTTC. Translation: CASSFRGQNYGYTF.

This clonotype has just a few counts. This chain uses TRBV3-1 with TRBJ2-3, with 7 bases matching TRBD2. With V trimmed by 4 bases and J by 5 bases, 9 bases remained unmatched. This CDR3 is 15 amino acids long. Per the germline V gene, CDR1 is LGHDT and CDR2 is YNNKEL (reference sequence). The DNA for the CDR3 is TGTGCCAGCAGCCCCGTTTTGGGGGAGGGAGATACGCAGTATTTT. Protein: CASSPVLGEGDTQYF.

The chain employs TRBV30 and TRBJ2-7; 11 bases line up with TRBD1. Germline CDR1 and CDR2: GTSNPN and SVGIG (reference sequence). This CDR3 is 14 amino acids long. The junction had 6 bases not matched to a gene; V was cut back by 2 bases and J by 6 bases. The CDR3 DNA reads as TGTGCCTGGAGTTTGTACGGGACAGGGGGCGAGCAGTACTTC. Translation: CAWSLYGTGGEQYF.

This clonotype came up a few times. The J gene is TRBJ1-3, the V gene TRBV6-6; unclear D gene. The germline V and J ends were trimmed by 5 bases and 0 bases, with 11 bases remaining between them. Germline lookup yields CDR1 MNHNY and CDR2 SVGAGI (reference sequence). The CDR3 extends over 15 amino acids. The CDR3 DNA reads TGTGCCAGCAGTGGCGGGCCCTTCTCTGGAAACACCATATATTTT. Translation gives CASSGGPFSGNTIYF.

DNA of the CDR3: TGTGCCAGCAGTCGCGACCGAGCCTACGAGCAGTACTTC. Translation gives CASSRDRAYEQYF. This chain links TRBV2 with TRBJ2-7; D is ambiguous. The V end lost 5 bases, the J end lost 2 bases, and 10 bases lay between the germline ends. Germline V gives CDR1 SNHLY, CDR2 FYNNEI. This CDR3 region has 13 residues.

Concerning this clonotype itself: The CDR3 does not close with the conserved phenylalanine or tryptophan, likely indicating a read error. The CDR3 sequence is CASSSASRSTDTQYL. CDR3 sequence (DNA): TGTGCCAGCAGCTCAGCTAGCCGATCTACAGATACGCAGTATCTT. The chain joins TRBV7-2 to TRBJ2-3; D might be TRBD2 (5 bases). CDR1 and CDR2 from the germline V gene are SGHTA and FQGNSA. This CDR3 is 15 amino acids long. Trimming cost V 4 bases and J 3 bases, with 14 bases left between them.

This clonotype has just a few counts. The gene calls are TRBV7-8 and TRBJ1-5, with D unclear. V dropped 0 bases and J dropped 5 bases, with 8 bases sitting between them. Germline-derived CDR1 and CDR2 are SGHVS and FQNEAQ. The CDR3 contains 14 residues. The CDR3 DNA reads as TGTGCCAGCAGCTTAGCATACGGAGATCAGCCCCAGCATTTT. It translates to CASSLAYGDQPQHF.

J is TRBJ2-2 and V is TRBV27, with D hard to call. The CDR3 is 16 residues long. The ends were cut back, 7 bases at V and 6 bases at J, with 21 bases in the middle. Looked up from germline, CDR1 is MNHEY and CDR2 is SMNVEV (reference sequence). The CDR3 region has the DNA TGTGCCAGCACCCTGAGGTCGCGGCGGACCCCCGGGGAGCTGTTTTTT. Translated: CASTLRSRRTPGELFF.

This clonotype has only a few counts. The chain is built from TRBV10-3 and TRBJ1-6; 7 bases are shared with TRBD1. Trimming removed 4 bases from V and 8 bases from J; junction bases left unmatched: 8. Germline V gives CDR1 ENHRY, CDR2 SYGVKD. This CDR3 contains 15 residues. The CDR3 DNA reads as TGTGCCATCAGTGTGACAGGGACCGGCGATTCACCCCTCCACTTT. Translated: CAISVTGTGDSPLHF.

About this clonotype itself: This clone may be a read error of a much larger clone one base away. The final CDR3 position lacks the conserved phenylalanine or tryptophan, pointing to a likely read error. V usage is TRBV7-9 and J usage is TRBJ2-1; D not resolved. V lost 5 bases, J lost 1 base, and 18 bases lay in between. Germline CDR1 reads SEHNR; CDR2 reads FQNEAQ (reference sequence). The CDR3 consists of 17 residues. The CDR3 DNA reads as TGTGCCAGCAGCCCCTACACCTACGAGCTGTCCTACAATGAGCAGTTCATC. This codes for CASSPYTYELSYNEQFI.

A few counts support this clonotype. V and J are TRBV7-8 and TRBJ2-7; TRBD2 matches at 12 bases. J gave up 0 bases and V 5 bases, and 11 bases lay outside the gene matches. Per germline, CDR1 SGHVS and CDR2 FQNEAQ. This CDR3 contains 18 residues. Here the CDR3 DNA reads TGTGCCAGCAGCGTCCCGGGACTAGCGGGTCAGAGCTCCTACGAGCAGTACTTC. Its protein is CASSVPGLAGQSSYEQYF.

This clonotype was observed at least ten times. The chain combines TRBV29-1 with TRBJ2-3; D is possibly TRBD1 (5 bases). Germline-derived CDR1 and CDR2 are SQVTM and ANQGSEA. The CDR3 has 16 amino acids. V gave up 0 bases and J gave up 4 bases, with 17 bases separating them. The CDR3: CSVEDRVSQGADTQYF. CDR3 in DNA: TGCAGCGTTGAAGATCGGGTTAGTCAAGGGGCAGATACGCAGTATTTT.

There are a few counts of this clonotype. The CDR3 DNA follows: TGCAGCGTTGACCAGGGGTACTCCTACAATGAGCAGTTCTTC. Its translation: CSVDQGYSYNEQFF. The rearrangement uses TRBV29-1 and TRBJ2-1; TRBD1 might be the D (6 bases). V shed 3 bases and J shed 0 bases, with 9 bases lying between them. Germline V gene data show CDR1 as SQVTM and CDR2 as ANQGSEA. The CDR3 length is 14 residues.